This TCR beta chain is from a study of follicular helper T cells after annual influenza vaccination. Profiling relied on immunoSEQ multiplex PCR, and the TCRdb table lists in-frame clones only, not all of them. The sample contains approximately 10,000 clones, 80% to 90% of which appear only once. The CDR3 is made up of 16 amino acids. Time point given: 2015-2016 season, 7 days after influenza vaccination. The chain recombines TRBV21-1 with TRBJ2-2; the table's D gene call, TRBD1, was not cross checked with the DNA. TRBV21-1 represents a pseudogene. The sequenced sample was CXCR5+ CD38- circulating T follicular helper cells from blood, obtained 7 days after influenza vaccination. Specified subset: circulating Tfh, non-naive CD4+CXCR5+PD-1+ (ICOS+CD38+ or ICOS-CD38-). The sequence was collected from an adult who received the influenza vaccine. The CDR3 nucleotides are TGTGCCAGCAGCAAAAACCCGGCAGGGAACACCGGGGAGCTGTTTTTT. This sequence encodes CASSKNPAGNTGELFF.